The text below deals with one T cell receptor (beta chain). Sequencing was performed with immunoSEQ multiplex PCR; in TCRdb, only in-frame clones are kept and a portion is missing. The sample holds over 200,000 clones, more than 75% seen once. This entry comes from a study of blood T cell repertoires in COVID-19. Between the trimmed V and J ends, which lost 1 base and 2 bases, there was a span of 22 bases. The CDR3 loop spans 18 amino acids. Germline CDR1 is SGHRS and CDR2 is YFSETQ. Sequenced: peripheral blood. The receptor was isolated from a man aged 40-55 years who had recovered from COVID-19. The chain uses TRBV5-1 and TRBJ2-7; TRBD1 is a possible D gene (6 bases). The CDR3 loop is CASSLRVGIDQGTYEQYF. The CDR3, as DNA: TGCGCCAGCAGCTTGCGGGTGGGGATAGACCAGGGGACCTACGAGCAGTACTTC.